These 18 T cell receptor beta chains originate from one sample sequenced in a study of OX40 agonist ivuxolimab in advanced cancers. Method: immunoSEQ multiplex PCR; TCRdb's copy keeps in-frame clones and lacks some. The data show some 19,000 clones, around 87% seen once. The sample consisted of CD4+ or CD8+ T cells sorted from blood, taken in a trial of the OX40 agonist ivuxolimab. Receptor source: an adult with an advanced solid tumor such as melanoma, head and neck, liver or kidney cancer.

Of note for this clone: At one end the junction does not follow the germline gene, possibly because of a read error. This chain joins TRBV28 and TRBJ1-2; 9 bases are a match to TRBD1. The CDR3 length is 14 residues. The germline gives CDR1 MDHEN, CDR2 SYDVKM. The CDR3 here is CASILTQGAFGYTF. The CDR3 DNA follows: TGTGCCAGCATTTTAACACAGGGGGCCTTCGGCTACACCTTC.

The chain recombines TRBV12-2 with TRBJ1-5. TRBV12-2 corresponds to a pseudogene. The length of the CDR3 is 21 residues. The CDR3 loop reads CASRSLPEPGPRSQVDQPQHF. The CDR3 bases are TGTGCAAGTCGCTCATTACCTGAACCGGGACCGCGCTCCCAAGTAGATCAGCCCCAGCATTTT.

This sequence joins TRBV18 and TRBJ2-7, with 10 bases fitting TRBD1. The CDR3 has 13 residues. Trimming cost V 2 bases and J 5 bases; bases outside gene matches: 0. Per germline, CDR1 KGHSH and CDR2 LQKENI. The CDR3 is CASSPGTGDEQYF. The CDR3 DNA follows: TGTGCCAGCTCACCAGGGACAGGGGACGAGCAGTACTTC.

The chain joins TRBV30 to TRBJ1-2; no clear D. V was trimmed by 5 bases and J by 3 bases, leaving 13 bases between them. Germline V gene data show CDR1 as GTSNPN and CDR2 as SVGIG (reference sequence). This CDR3 is built from 13 residues. The CDR3 protein is CAWHSTEYYGYTF. The CDR3, as DNA: TGTGCCTGGCACTCTACAGAGTACTATGGCTACACCTTC.

This chain links TRBV11-2 with TRBJ1-1; D not certain. In germline, CDR1 is SGHAT, CDR2 FQNNGV. V was trimmed by 5 bases and J by 4 bases, leaving 17 bases between them. This CDR3 comprises 15 residues. This CDR3 is CASSRYTEGGTEAFF. The CDR3 region has the DNA TGTGCCAGCAGCCGATATACGGAGGGAGGCACTGAAGCTTTCTTT.

This clone was seen a few times. V gene TRBV7-6 combines with J gene TRBJ2-7; TRBD2 is a possible D gene (6 bases). From germline, CDR1 is SGHVS and CDR2 FNYEAQ. Trimming removed 1 base at V and 6 bases at J, with 13 bases between. The CDR3 extends over 14 amino acids. CDR3 bases: TGTGCCAGCAGCTTAGAACTCCGGGGGAGCGAGCAGTACTTC. It is translated as CASSLELRGSEQYF.

This clone was counted only a few times. Here the CDR3 reads CASSPIIAQPQHF. The CDR3, as DNA: TGCGCCAGCAGCCCAATAATTGCTCAGCCCCAGCATTTT. The V gene is TRBV4-1, the J gene TRBJ1-5; D gene unclear. Germline assignment: CDR1 MGHRA and CDR2 YSYEKL. V was shortened by 4 bases and J by 6 bases, with 10 bases between the two germline ends. The CDR3 has 13 amino acids.

In this sample, this clone turned up once. V usage is TRBV4-1 and J usage is TRBJ2-2; unclear D gene. With 1 base removed from V and 6 bases from J, the gap between germline ends came to 9 bases. This CDR3 contains 14 residues. Germline values: CDR1 MGHRA, CDR2 YSYEKL. The CDR3 region is CASSQAWESGELFF. Written as DNA, the CDR3 is TGCGCCAGCAGCCAAGCTTGGGAATCCGGGGAGCTGTTTTTT.

The chain combines TRBV7-9 with TRBJ1-2; D is possibly TRBD1 (5 bases). V lost 7 bases and J 8 bases, leaving 20 bases between the germline ends. This CDR3 spans 14 amino acids. Germline V gives CDR1 SEHNR, CDR2 FQNEAQ (reference sequence). CDR3 amino acids: CASTRDGRGEGYTF. The CDR3 nucleotides are TGTGCCAGCACTAGGGACGGAAGAGGCGAAGGCTACACCTTC.

V and J are TRBV5-4 and TRBJ2-7; D gene ambiguous. The CDR3 contains 11 residues. Germline lookup yields CDR1 SGHNT and CDR2 YYREEE (reference sequence). V was clipped by 2 bases and J by 0 bases, with 0 bases between them. The CDR3 is CASSFSYEQYF. Written as DNA, the CDR3 is TGTGCCAGCAGCTTCTCCTACGAGCAGTACTTC.

This clone is classed as medium-sized. This chain uses TRBV19 with TRBJ1-1; 8 nucleotides agree with TRBD1. The CDR3 is 18 residues long. Germline V CDR1 and CDR2: LNHDA, SQIVND (reference sequence). V lost 6 bases, J lost 0 bases, and 15 bases stayed unmatched. Here the CDR3 DNA reads TGTGCCAGTAGGGGGGAAAAGACAGGGGCTTGGGTGAACACTGAAGCTTTCTTT. Its protein product is CASRGEKTGAWVNTEAFF.

The chain employs TRBV7-6 and TRBJ2-7; 11 bases map to TRBD2. With V trimmed by 5 bases and J by 2 bases, 5 bases remained unmatched. The CDR3 is made up of 15 amino acids. Germline CDR1 reads SGHVS; CDR2 reads FNYEAQ. Written as DNA, the CDR3 is TGTGCCAGCAGCAGGACTAGCGGGTCGACCTACGAGCAGTACTTC. Its protein is CASSRTSGSTYEQYF.

This clone was seen a handful of times. This rearrangement joins TRBV19 to TRBJ1-1; the D is unclear. Trimming shortened V by 7 bases and J by 5 bases, and 17 bases separated the two germline ends. From germline, CDR1 is LNHDA and CDR2 SQIVND (reference sequence). CDR3 length: 14 residues. The CDR3 DNA reads TGTGCCAGTACCCTCGGGTCCTTGGGAACTGAAGCTTTCTTT. Translating gives CASTLGSLGTEAFF. The full variable domain, its missing parts supplied by reference TRBV19 and TRBJ1-1, is DGGITQSPKYLFRKEGQNVTLSCEQNLNHDAMYWYRQDPGQGLRLIYYSQIVNDFQKGDIAEGYSVSREKKESFPLTVTSAQKNPTAFYLCASTLGSLGTEAFFGQGTRLTVV.

The chain employs TRBV11-2 and TRBJ2-3, with a weak D call TRBD1 (6 bases). Trimming left V 0 bases short and J 6 bases short, with 28 bases between. CDR1 is SGHAT, CDR2 FQNNGV, per germline. The CDR3 extends over 20 amino acids. Here the CDR3 reads CASSLDLPGARVNLMDTQYF. The CDR3 DNA sequence: TGTGCCAGCAGCTTAGATCTGCCAGGGGCCAGGGTGAACTTAATGGATACGCAGTATTTT.

V and J are TRBV7-3 and TRBJ1-1, with a weak D call TRBD1 (5 bases). This CDR3 contains 13 residues. Germline assignment: CDR1 SGHTA and CDR2 FQGTGA. Trimming left V 5 bases short and J 8 bases short, with 15 bases between. For the CDR3, the DNA is TGTGCCAGCAGCATAGGGGTCGGGAGAGAAGCTTTCTTT. It yields the protein CASSIGVGREAFF.

This chain links TRBV5-4 with TRBJ1-2, with D perhaps TRBD1 (6 bases). This CDR3 is built from 15 residues. The V end lost 2 bases, the J end lost 7 bases, and 18 bases lay between the germline ends. Germline lookup yields CDR1 SGHNT and CDR2 YYREEE (reference sequence). CDR3 in DNA: TGTGCCAGCAGCTTCACCTTACAGGGTGGCTTTGGCTACACCTTC. Protein product: CASSFTLQGGFGYTF.

The chain links TRBV6-6 to TRBJ1-2; D ambiguous. Trimming took 0 bases from V and 4 from J, leaving 6 bases between them. Germline loops: CDR1 MNHNY, CDR2 SVGAGI (reference sequence). The CDR3 has 13 residues. CDR3 sequence reads: CASSYSRGYGYTF. The DNA of the CDR3 is TGTGCCAGCAGTTACTCGAGAGGCTATGGCTACACCTTC.

The chain couples TRBV7-8 to TRBJ2-5, with 10 nucleotides matching TRBD2. The length of the CDR3 is 16 residues. In germline, CDR1 is SGHVS, CDR2 FQNEAQ. The trim removed 1 base at V and 4 bases at J, leaving 6 bases unmatched. The CDR3: CASSLVPSGGGETQYF. CDR3 sequence (DNA): TGTGCCAGCAGCTTAGTTCCTAGCGGGGGAGGAGAGACCCAGTACTTC. Looking up the rest from reference TRBV7-8 and TRBJ2-5 gives the full variable domain: GAGVSQSPRYKVAKRGQDVALRCDPISGHVSLFWYQQALGQGPEFLTYFQNEAQLDKSGLPSDRFFAERPEGSVSTLKIQRTQQEDSAVYLCASSLVPSGGGETQYFGPGTRLLVL.